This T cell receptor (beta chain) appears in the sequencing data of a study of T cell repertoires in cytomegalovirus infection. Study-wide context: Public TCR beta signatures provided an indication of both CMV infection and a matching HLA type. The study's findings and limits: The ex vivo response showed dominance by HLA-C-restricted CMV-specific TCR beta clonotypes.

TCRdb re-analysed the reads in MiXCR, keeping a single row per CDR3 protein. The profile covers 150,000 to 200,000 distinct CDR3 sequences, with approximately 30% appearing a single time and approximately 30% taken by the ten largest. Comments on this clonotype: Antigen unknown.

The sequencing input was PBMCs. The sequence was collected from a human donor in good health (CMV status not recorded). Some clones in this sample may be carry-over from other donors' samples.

This CDR3 is CASGPTEAFF. CDR3 nucleotides: TGTGCCAGCGGGCCGACTGAAGCTTTCTTT. The chain joins TRBV12-3 or TRBV12-4 to TRBJ1-1; D remains unclear. This CDR3 region has 10 residues. The ends were cut back, 8 bases at V and 5 bases at J, with 6 bases in the middle.